The next 22 T cell receptor beta chains were all read from a single sample in a study of early T cells in non-severe SARS-CoV-2 infection. TCRdb re-derived calls from the 5' RACE reads in MiXCR, one entry per CDR3 protein. The repertoire has some 76,000 distinct CDR3 sequences, around 13% of them found once; the top ten carry about an eighth. Material for sequencing was whole blood. Receptors originate from an adult who was a healthcare worker with PCR-confirmed SARS-CoV-2 infection or an uninfected control (not recorded which).

This clonotype was picked up a small number of times. The V gene is TRBV7-8, the J gene TRBJ1-2, with unresolved D. Per the germline V gene, CDR1 is SGHVS and CDR2 is FQNEAQ. This CDR3 spans 14 amino acids. The ends were cut back, 5 bases at V and 1 base at J, with 11 bases in the middle. The CDR3 here is CASSESRDNYGYTF. The CDR3 DNA sequence: TGTGCCAGCAGCGAATCAAGAGATAACTATGGCTACACCTTC.

Concerning this clonotype itself: An end of the junction does not agree with germline; a read error may underlie this. The CDR3 sequence: CVSSPGQGNYEQYF. The CDR3 DNA reads TGTGTCAGCAGCCCGGGACAGGGGAACTACGAGCAGTACTTC. The V call is TRBV3-1, the J call TRBJ2-7; 10 nucleotides align to TRBD1. From germline, CDR1 is LGHDT and CDR2 YNNKEL (reference sequence). The CDR3 consists of 14 residues.

V usage is TRBV12-3 or TRBV12-4 and J usage is TRBJ2-2; D unresolved. The CDR3 totals 13 residues. V lost 3 bases, J lost 7 bases, and 9 bases lay in between. The CDR3 loop reads CASSFLQIGELFF. The CDR3 bases are TGTGCCAGCAGTTTTTTGCAGATCGGGGAGCTGTTTTTT.

This CDR3 is CSSRTGDGELFF. Written as DNA, the CDR3 is TGCAGCTCCCGGACAGGGGACGGGGAGCTGTTTTTT. This sequence joins TRBV29-1 and TRBJ2-2; TRBD1 matches at 9 bases. Germline V lookup: CDR1 SQVTM, CDR2 ANQGSEA. V dropped 8 bases and J dropped 7; count of bases not matched to a gene: 5. This CDR3 region has 12 residues.

The V gene is TRBV10-2, the J gene TRBJ2-3; D remains ambiguous. V lost 7 bases and J lost 4, with 12 bases in between. CDR1 WSHSY and CDR2 SAAADI come from the germline V gene. The CDR3 covers 13 residues. CDR3 sequence (DNA): TGCGCCAGCAAGTTTGGTGGAGCAGATACGCAGTATTTT. It translates to CASKFGGADTQYF.

The chain carries TRBV3-1 and TRBJ1-5, with D perhaps TRBD1 (6 bases). Deletions cut 4 bases from V and 3 bases from J, with 10 bases between. The CDR3 covers 14 residues. Germline CDR1 and CDR2: LGHDT and YNNKEL (reference sequence). CDR3 in DNA: TGTGCCAGCAGCCTACGACAGGCCAATCAGCCCCAGCATTTT. This gives the protein CASSLRQANQPQHF.

Many counts were recorded for this clonotype. This rearrangement joins TRBV20-1 to TRBJ2-3; either TRBD1 or TRBD2 may supply D (6 bases each). From germline, CDR1 is DFQATT and CDR2 SNEGSKA (reference sequence). This CDR3 comprises 14 residues. The germline V and J ends were trimmed by 3 bases and 0 bases, with 10 bases remaining between them. In DNA form, the CDR3 reads TGCAGTGCTAGGGGGGGCGTAAGCACAGATACGCAGTATTTT. It specifies CSARGGVSTDTQYF.

This clonotype has only a few counts. The genes are TRBV28 and TRBJ1-2; maybe TRBD1 (5 bases). The CDR3 length is 13 residues. Germline loops: CDR1 MDHEN, CDR2 SYDVKM. The V gene lost 3 bases and the J gene lost 6 bases, with 11 bases spanning the gap. The CDR3 DNA is TGTGCCAGCAGTTTGCTCCAGGGTGATGGCTACACCTTC. It specifies CASSLLQGDGYTF.

J is TRBJ1-6 and V is TRBV12-5; 10 bases are shared with TRBD1. V was clipped by 3 bases and J by 9 bases; unmatched bases: 5. Germline V CDR1 and CDR2: LGHNT, FRNRAP. This CDR3 spans 15 amino acids. CDR3 nucleotide sequence: TGTGCTAGTGGTTTAGGACAGGGGGTCATTTCACCCCTCCACTTT. Its protein product is CASGLGQGVISPLHF.

In the case of this clonotype: The germline gene is not matched at one end of the junction; a read error may be the cause. The V call is TRBV28, the J call TRBJ2-1; TRBD2 agrees at 16 bases. Per germline, CDR1 MDHEN and CDR2 SYDVKM. The CDR3 length is 15 residues. The CDR3 DNA reads TGTGCCGGCAGGCCACAGGGACTAGCGGGGGGGAAGCAGTTCTTC. Translating it yields CAGRPQGLAGGKQFF.

There are many counts of this clonotype. The chain employs TRBV19 and TRBJ1-6, with D perhaps matching TRBD1 (6 bases). V lost 5 bases, J lost 10 bases, and 21 bases lay in between. Germline CDR1 reads LNHDA; CDR2 reads SQIVND (reference sequence). The CDR3 is 16 amino acids. In DNA form, the CDR3 reads TGTGCCAGTAGTTCAACCGGACAGCCCAGGGGATCACCCCTCCACTTT. Its translation: CASSSTGQPRGSPLHF.

The J gene is TRBJ1-5, the V gene TRBV6-2 or TRBV6-3; 11 bases agree with TRBD1. Germline CDR1 reads MNHEY; CDR2 reads SVGEGT. The trim removed 5 bases at V and 13 bases at J, leaving 13 bases unmatched. The CDR3 consists of 15 residues. As DNA, the CDR3 is TGTGCCAGCAGTCCCTCCGGGACAGGGGGTATTTGGCAGCATTTT. The encoded protein is CASSPSGTGGIWQHF.

Ten or more counts support this clonotype. The chain has TRBV4-1 and TRBJ2-3; 11 nucleotides line up with TRBD2. Trimming took 3 bases from V and 6 from J; bases not matched to a gene: 11. The CDR3 runs 17 residues. Germline CDR1 reads MGHRA; CDR2 reads YSYEKL. CDR3 sequence reads: CASSQPLAGELGDTQYF. In DNA form, the CDR3 reads TGCGCCAGCAGCCAGCCACTAGCGGGGGAATTAGGGGATACGCAGTATTTT.

This clonotype is medium-sized. J is TRBJ2-3 and V is TRBV9, with D perhaps given as TRBD1 or TRBD2 (5 bases each). Germline assignment: CDR1 SGDLS and CDR2 YYNGEE. The CDR3 length is 17 residues. Trimming pared 2 bases from V and 0 bases from J, leaving 16 bases between. The CDR3 loop is CASSVTPGTASTDTQYF. CDR3 sequence (DNA): TGTGCCAGCAGCGTCACCCCCGGGACGGCTAGCACAGATACGCAGTATTTT.

The gene calls are TRBV5-4 and TRBJ1-2; no firm D call. The CDR3 runs 14 residues. V lost 0 bases and J 1 base, leaving 7 bases between the germline ends. Germline V gives CDR1 SGHNT, CDR2 YYREEE (reference sequence). The CDR3 region has the DNA TGTGCCAGCAGCTTGGCTGTGAATAACTATGGCTACACCTTC. This encodes CASSLAVNNYGYTF.

This chain connects TRBV28 to TRBJ2-1; 8 bases match TRBD1. The germline V gene encodes CDR1 MDHEN and CDR2 SYDVKM. The CDR3 is 15 amino acids. With V trimmed by 6 bases and J by 6 bases, 10 bases remained unmatched. The CDR3 spells CASRTMRTGRNEQFF. DNA for the CDR3: TGTGCCAGCAGAACGATGAGGACAGGGCGCAATGAGCAGTTCTTC.

The rearrangement links TRBV20-1 to TRBJ1-2; 7 bases match TRBD1. The CDR3 extends over 13 amino acids. V lost 0 bases to trimming and J lost 8 bases; unmatched junction nucleotides: 6. Germline CDR1 is DFQATT and CDR2 is SNEGSKA (reference sequence). The CDR3 protein is CSARDSGTEGYTF. CDR3 sequence (DNA): TGCAGTGCTAGAGATTCGGGGACAGAAGGCTACACCTTC.

The gene calls are TRBV5-5 and TRBJ1-1, with D hard to call. This CDR3 region has 15 residues. Trimming removed 0 bases at V and 0 bases at J, with 9 bases between. Germline V CDR1 and CDR2: SGHKS, YYEKEE (reference sequence). For the CDR3, the DNA is TGTGCCAGCAGCTTGGATCCTGCCTTGAACACTGAAGCTTTCTTT. The encoded protein is CASSLDPALNTEAFF.

As concerns this clonotype: A much bigger clone sits one base away, suggesting this may be a read error. Because the CDR3 is missing its conserved closing phenylalanine or tryptophan, this is likely a read error. The rearrangement links TRBV6-5 to TRBJ1-3; D is ambiguous. V was cut by 8 bases and J by 4 bases, with 15 bases left in between. CDR1 is MNHEY and CDR2 is SVGAGI in the germline V gene. The CDR3 is made up of 14 amino acids. The DNA of the CDR3 is TGTGCCAGCGGACGAAGGGCTGGAGGAAACACCATATATATT. This gives the protein CASGRRAGGNTIYI.

The chain combines TRBV12-3 or TRBV12-4 with TRBJ1-1, with unresolved D. This CDR3 region has 13 residues. V was cut by 3 bases and J by 4 bases, with 9 bases left in between. The CDR3 region is CASSLGVSTEAFF. DNA of the CDR3: TGTGCCAGCAGTTTGGGAGTGAGCACTGAAGCTTTCTTT.

This clonotype has a handful of counts. V is TRBV11-2 and J is TRBJ2-2, with D maybe TRBD1 (6 bases). The V and J ends lost 5 bases and 5 bases respectively, with 12 bases between them. The CDR3 runs 14 residues. Germline lookup yields CDR1 SGHAT and CDR2 FQNNGV. This chain's CDR3 is CASSKARGTGELFF. The CDR3 DNA sequence: TGTGCCAGCAGCAAGGCTAGGGGGACCGGGGAGCTGTTTTTT.

There are many counts of this clonotype. The chain employs TRBV9 and TRBJ2-5; D remains unclear. Trimming shortened V by 3 bases and J by 1 base, and 10 bases separated the two germline ends. This CDR3 spans 14 amino acids. CDR1 and CDR2 (germline): SGDLS, YYNGEE. Written as DNA, the CDR3 is TGTGCCAGCAGCGCCCGACTGGGCCAAGAGACCCAGTACTTC. Encoded protein: CASSARLGQETQYF.